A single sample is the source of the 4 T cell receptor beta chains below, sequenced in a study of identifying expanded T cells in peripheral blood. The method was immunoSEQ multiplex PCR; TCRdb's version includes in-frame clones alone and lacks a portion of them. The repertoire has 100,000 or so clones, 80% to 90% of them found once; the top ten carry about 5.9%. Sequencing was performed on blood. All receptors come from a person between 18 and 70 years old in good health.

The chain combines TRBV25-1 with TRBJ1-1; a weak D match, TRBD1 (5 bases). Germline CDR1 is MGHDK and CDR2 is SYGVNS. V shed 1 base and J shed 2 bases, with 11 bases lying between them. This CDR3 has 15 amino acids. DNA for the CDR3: TGTGCCAGCAGTGAATGGCATCAGGGAAACACTGAAGCTTTCTTT. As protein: CASSEWHQGNTEAFF.

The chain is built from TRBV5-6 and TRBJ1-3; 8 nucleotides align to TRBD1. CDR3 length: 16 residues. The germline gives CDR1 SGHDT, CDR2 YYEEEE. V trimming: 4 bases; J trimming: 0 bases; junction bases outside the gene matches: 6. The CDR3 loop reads CASSLVGQGSGNTIYF. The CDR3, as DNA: TGTGCCAGCAGCCTGGTCGGACAGGGCTCTGGAAACACCATATATTTT.

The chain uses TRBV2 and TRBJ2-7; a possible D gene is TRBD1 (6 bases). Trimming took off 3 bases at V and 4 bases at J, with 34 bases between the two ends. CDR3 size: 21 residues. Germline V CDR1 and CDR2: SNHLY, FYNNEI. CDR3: CASSEITRDTRRPPRGYEQYF. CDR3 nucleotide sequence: TGTGCCAGCAGTGAGATTACCCGGGACACCCGTCGTCCCCCGAGAGGTTACGAGCAGTACTTC.

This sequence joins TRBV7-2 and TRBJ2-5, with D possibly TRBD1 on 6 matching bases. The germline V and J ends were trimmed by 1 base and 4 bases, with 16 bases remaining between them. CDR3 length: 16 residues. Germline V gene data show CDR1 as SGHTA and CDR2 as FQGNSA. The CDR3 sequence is CASSLVETGEAETQYF. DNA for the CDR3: TGTGCCAGCAGCTTAGTGGAGACAGGCGAAGCAGAGACCCAGTACTTC.